Listed here is a single T cell receptor beta chain. The antigen is undetermined. This sample stems from a study of OX40 agonist ivuxolimab in advanced cancers. For the study at large: Patients treated during dose escalation were battling hepatocellular carcinoma, melanoma, renal cell or head and neck cancer.

The CDR3 covers 17 residues. TCRdb's copy holds only in-frame clones and misses some; the assay was immunoSEQ multiplex PCR. This sample has roughly 48,000 clones, with approximately 84% found just once. Study-level results: Mean expanded clone counts were higher in CD8+ than CD4+ T cells.

J is TRBJ2-1 and V is TRBV1; TRBD2, the table's D call, lacks a check against the DNA. TRBV1 is noted as a pseudogene. Source: CD4+ or CD8+ T cells sorted from blood, taken in a trial of the OX40 agonist ivuxolimab. The TCR comes from an adult with an advanced solid tumor such as melanoma, head and neck, liver or kidney cancer. DNA for the CDR3: TGCACCAGCAGCCAACACGAACTAGCGGGAGACCCCAATGAGCAGTTCTTC. Amino acid sequence: CTSSQHELAGDPNEQFF.